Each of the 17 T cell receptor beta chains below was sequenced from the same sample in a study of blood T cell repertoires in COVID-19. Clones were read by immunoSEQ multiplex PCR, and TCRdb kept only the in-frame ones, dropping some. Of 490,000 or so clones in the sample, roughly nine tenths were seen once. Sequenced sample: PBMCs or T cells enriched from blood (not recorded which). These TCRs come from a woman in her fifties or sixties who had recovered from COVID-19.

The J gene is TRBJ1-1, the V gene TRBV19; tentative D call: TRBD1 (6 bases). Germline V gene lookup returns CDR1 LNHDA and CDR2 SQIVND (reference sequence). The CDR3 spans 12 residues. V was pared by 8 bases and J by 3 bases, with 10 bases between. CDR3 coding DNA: TGTGCCAGTCGGGACACCTACACTGAAGCTTTCTTT. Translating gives CASRDTYTEAFF.

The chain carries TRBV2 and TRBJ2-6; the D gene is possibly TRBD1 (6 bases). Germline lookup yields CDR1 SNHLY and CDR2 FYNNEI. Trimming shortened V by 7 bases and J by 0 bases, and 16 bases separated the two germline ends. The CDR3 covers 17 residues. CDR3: CASNPDRLSSGANVLTF. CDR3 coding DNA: TGTGCCAGCAATCCTGACAGGTTAAGCTCTGGGGCCAACGTCCTGACTTTC.

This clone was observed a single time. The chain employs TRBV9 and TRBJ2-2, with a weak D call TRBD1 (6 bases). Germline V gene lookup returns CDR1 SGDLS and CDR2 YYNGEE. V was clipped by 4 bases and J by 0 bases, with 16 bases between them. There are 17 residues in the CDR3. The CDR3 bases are TGTGCCAGCAGCCCGACCACAGGGAACTCGAACACCGGGGAGCTGTTTTTT. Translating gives CASSPTTGNSNTGELFF. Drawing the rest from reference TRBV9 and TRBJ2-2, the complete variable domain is DSGVTQTPKHLITATGQRVTLRCSPRSGDLSVYWYQQSLDQGLQFLIQYYNGEERAKGNILERFSAQQFPDLHSELNLSSLELGDSALYFCASSPTTGNSNTGELFFGEGSRLTVL.

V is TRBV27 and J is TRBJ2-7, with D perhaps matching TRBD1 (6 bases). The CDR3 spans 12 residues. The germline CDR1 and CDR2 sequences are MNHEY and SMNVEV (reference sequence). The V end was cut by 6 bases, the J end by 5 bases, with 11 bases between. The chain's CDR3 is CASSGRGDEQYF. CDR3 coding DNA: TGTGCCAGCAGCGGCAGGGGAGACGAGCAGTACTTC.

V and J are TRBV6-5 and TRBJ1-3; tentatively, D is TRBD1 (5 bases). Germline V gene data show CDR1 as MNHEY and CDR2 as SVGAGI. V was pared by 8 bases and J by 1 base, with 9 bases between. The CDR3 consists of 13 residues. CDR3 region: CASGRGSGNTIYF. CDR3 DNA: TGTGCCAGCGGCCGGGGGTCTGGAAACACCATATATTTT.

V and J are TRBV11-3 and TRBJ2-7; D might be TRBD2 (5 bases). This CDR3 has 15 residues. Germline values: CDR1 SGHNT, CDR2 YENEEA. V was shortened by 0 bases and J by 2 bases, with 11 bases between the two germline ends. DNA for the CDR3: TGTGCCAGCAGCTTAGATGCGGGCAGAGCCTACGAGCAGTACTTC. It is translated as CASSLDAGRAYEQYF.

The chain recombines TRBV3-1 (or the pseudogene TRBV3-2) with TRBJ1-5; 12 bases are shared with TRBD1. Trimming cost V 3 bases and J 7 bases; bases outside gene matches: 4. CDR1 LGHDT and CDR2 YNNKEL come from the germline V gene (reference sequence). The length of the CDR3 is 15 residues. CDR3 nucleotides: TGTGCCAGCAGCCAGGGGACAGGGGGCTACCAGCCCCAGCATTTT. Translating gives CASSQGTGGYQPQHF.

For the CDR3, the DNA is TGCAGCGTTGTCCCCCAAACCGGACAGTACTATGGCTACACCTTC. It encodes CSVVPQTGQYYGYTF. The rearrangement uses TRBV29-1 and TRBJ1-2; TRBD1 might be the D (6 bases). Germline lookup yields CDR1 SQVTM and CDR2 ANQGSEA. The CDR3 extends over 15 amino acids. Trimming cost V 4 bases and J 3 bases, with 18 bases left between them. The full variable domain, in which reference TRBV29-1 and TRBJ1-2 provide the parts outside the CDR3, is SAVISQKPSRDICQRGTSLTIQCQVDSQVTMMFWYRQQPGQSLTLIATANQGSEATYESGFVIDKFPISRPNLTFSTLTVSNMSPEDSSIYLCSVVPQTGQYYGYTFGSGTRLTVV.

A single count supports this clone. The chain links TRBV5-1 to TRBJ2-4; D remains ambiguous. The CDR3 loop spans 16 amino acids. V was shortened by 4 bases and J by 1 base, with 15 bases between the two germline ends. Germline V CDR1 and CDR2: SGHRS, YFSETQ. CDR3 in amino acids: CASSLNKIGAKNIQYF. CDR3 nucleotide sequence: TGCGCCAGCAGCCTTAACAAGATCGGGGCCAAAAACATTCAGTACTTC.

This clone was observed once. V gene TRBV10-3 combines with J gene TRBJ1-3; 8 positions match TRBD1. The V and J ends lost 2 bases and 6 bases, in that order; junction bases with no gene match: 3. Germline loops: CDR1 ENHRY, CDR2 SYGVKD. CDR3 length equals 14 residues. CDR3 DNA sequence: TGTGCCATCAGTGAGGGGACAGGCCAAAACACCATATATTTT. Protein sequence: CAISEGTGQNTIYF.

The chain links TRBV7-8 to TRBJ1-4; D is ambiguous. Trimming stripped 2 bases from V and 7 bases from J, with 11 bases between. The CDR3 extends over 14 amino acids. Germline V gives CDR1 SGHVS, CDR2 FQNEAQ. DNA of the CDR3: TGTGCCAGCAGCTTACCCGAGTTTGGTGAAAAACTGTTTTTT. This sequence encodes CASSLPEFGEKLFF.

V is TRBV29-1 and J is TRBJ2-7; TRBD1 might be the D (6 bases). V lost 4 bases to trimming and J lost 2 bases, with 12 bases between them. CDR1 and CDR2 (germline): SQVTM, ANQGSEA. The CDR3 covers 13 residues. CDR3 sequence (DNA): TGCAGCGTTGTGTGGACAGACCCCTACGAGCAGTACTTC. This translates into CSVVWTDPYEQYF.

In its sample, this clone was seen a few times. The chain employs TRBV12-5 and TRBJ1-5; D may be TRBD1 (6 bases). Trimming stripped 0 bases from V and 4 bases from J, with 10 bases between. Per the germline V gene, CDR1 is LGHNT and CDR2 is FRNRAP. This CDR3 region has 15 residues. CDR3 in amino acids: CASGLVTGSNQPQHF. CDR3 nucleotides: TGTGCTAGTGGTTTGGTAACAGGGTCTAATCAGCCCCAGCATTTT. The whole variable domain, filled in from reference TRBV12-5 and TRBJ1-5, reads DARVTQTPRHKVTEMGQEVTMRCQPILGHNTVFWYRQTMMQGLELLAYFRNRAPLDDSGMPKDRFSAEMPDATLATLKIQPSEPRDSAVYFCASGLVTGSNQPQHFGDGTRLSIL.

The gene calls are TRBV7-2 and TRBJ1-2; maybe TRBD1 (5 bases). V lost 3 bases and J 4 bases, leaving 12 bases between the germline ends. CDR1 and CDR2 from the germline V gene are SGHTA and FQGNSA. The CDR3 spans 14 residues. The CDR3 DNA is TGTGCCAGCAGCTTGGCCAGGGTTTTCTATGGCTACACCTTC. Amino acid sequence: CASSLARVFYGYTF.

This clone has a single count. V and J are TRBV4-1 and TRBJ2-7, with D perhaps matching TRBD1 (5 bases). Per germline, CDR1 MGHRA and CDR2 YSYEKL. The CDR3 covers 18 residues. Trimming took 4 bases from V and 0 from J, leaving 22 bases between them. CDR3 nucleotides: TGCGCCAGCAGCCTAATGCCAGGAACAGGCCTCACCTCCTACGAGCAGTACTTC. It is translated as CASSLMPGTGLTSYEQYF.

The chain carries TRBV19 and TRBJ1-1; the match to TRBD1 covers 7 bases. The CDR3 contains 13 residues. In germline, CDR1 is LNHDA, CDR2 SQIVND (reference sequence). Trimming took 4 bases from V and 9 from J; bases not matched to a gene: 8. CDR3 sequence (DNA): TGTGCCAGTAGTAGAATGGGGACAGCACAAGCTTTCTTT. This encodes CASSRMGTAQAFF.

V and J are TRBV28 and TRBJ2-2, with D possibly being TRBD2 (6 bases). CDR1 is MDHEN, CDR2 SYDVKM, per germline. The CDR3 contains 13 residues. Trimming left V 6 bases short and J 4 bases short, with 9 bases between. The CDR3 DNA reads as TGTGCCAGCAGACGGGGGAGCACCGGGGAGCTGTTTTTT. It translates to CASRRGSTGELFF.